One and the same sample provided the 14 T cell receptor beta chains below, sequenced in a study of T-cell reconstitution after alpha-beta-depleted transplantation in children. Unique molecular identifiers were incorporated during preparation of the TCRbeta library. In TCRdb, the PCR reads were re-called with MiXCR into one record per CDR3 protein. The sample contains about 130,000 distinct CDR3 sequences, about a tenth of which appear only once. Specimen: PBMCs, mostly from graft donor cells, collected 180 days after TCRalphabeta/CD19-depleted stem cell transplant. These receptors originate from a girl less than two years old who had a stem cell transplant for combined immunodeficiency, so the T cells may come from the graft donor.

The rearrangement uses TRBV6-2 or TRBV6-3 and TRBJ2-3; D perhaps matches TRBD1 (6 bases). Trimming removed 5 bases from V and 13 bases from J, with 10 bases in between. Germline assignment: CDR1 MNHEY and CDR2 SVGEGT. The CDR3 contains 10 residues. In DNA, the CDR3 is TGTGCCAGCAGTCACAGGGAAAAGTATTTT. Protein: CASSHREKYF.

This chain uses TRBV20-1 with TRBJ2-5, with 11 bases identical to TRBD2. Losses at the gene ends were 5 bases for V and 1 base for J; bases not matched to a gene: 6. CDR3 length: 15 amino acids. Per germline, CDR1 DFQATT and CDR2 SNEGSKA (reference sequence). The CDR3 protein is CSASSGTSGQETQYF. The DNA of the CDR3 is TGCAGTGCTTCCTCCGGGACTAGCGGCCAAGAGACCCAGTACTTC.

This clonotype appeared a few times. The CDR3 coding sequence is TGCGCCAGCAGCTCACCGGCAGAGGGAATGAACACTGAAGCTTTCTTT. It codes for CASSSPAEGMNTEAFF. J is TRBJ1-1 and V is TRBV5-1; D is unclear. This CDR3 comprises 16 residues. The V and J ends lost 3 bases and 0 bases respectively, with 15 bases between them. Germline loops: CDR1 SGHRS, CDR2 YFSETQ.

This chain connects TRBV29-1 to TRBJ1-1; D is uncertain. Germline assignment: CDR1 SQVTM and CDR2 ANQGSEA. This CDR3 is built from 13 residues. Trimming stripped 7 bases from V and 1 base from J, with 13 bases between. CDR3 sequence reads: CSAYKIPNTEAFF. The CDR3 DNA sequence: TGCAGCGCTTACAAAATCCCGAACACTGAAGCTTTCTTT.

The chain couples TRBV10-3 to TRBJ2-2; D possibly corresponds to TRBD1 (6 bases). Trimming removed 6 bases at V and 1 base at J, with 9 bases between. This CDR3 spans 14 amino acids. Germline V gene sequence: CDR1 ENHRY, CDR2 SYGVKD. The CDR3 DNA is TGTGCCATCAGGGAACAGGGGAACACCGGGGAGCTGTTTTTT. Translated: CAIREQGNTGELFF.

The J gene is TRBJ2-5, the V gene TRBV13, with 10 nucleotides matching TRBD2. Germline values: CDR1 PRHDT, CDR2 FYEKMQ (reference sequence). The CDR3 is 15 amino acids. V was pared by 4 bases and J by 5 bases, with 7 bases of the junction left unmatched. The CDR3 bases are TGTGCCAGCAGCTCCCCTAGCGGGAGAAGGGAGACCCAGTACTTC. It specifies CASSSPSGRRETQYF.

This clonotype was found a few times. This sequence joins TRBV5-1 and TRBJ2-2; 8 nucleotides match TRBD1. V shed 4 bases, J shed 1 base, and the junction held 12 bases outside the gene matches. The CDR3 runs to 18 residues. Germline V gene data show CDR1 as SGHRS and CDR2 as YFSETQ. In DNA, the CDR3 is TGCGCCAGCAGCCTCATTCCTCTGGACAGGGTGAACACCGGGGAGCTGTTTTTT. Its protein product is CASSLIPLDRVNTGELFF. Using reference TRBV5-1 and TRBJ2-2 for the parts outside the CDR3, the full variable domain is KAGVTQTPRYLIKTRGQQVTLSCSPISGHRSVSWYQQTPGQGLQFLFEYFSETQRNKGNFPGRFSGRQFSNSRSEMNVSTLELGDSALYLCASSLIPLDRVNTGELFFGEGSRLTVL.

The genes are TRBV25-1 and TRBJ2-7; D uncertain. V was shortened by 1 base and J by 4 bases, with 11 bases between the two germline ends. In germline, CDR1 is MGHDK, CDR2 SYGVNS. The CDR3 runs 14 residues. The CDR3 region has the DNA TGTGCCAGCAGTGAATTGGGCCGATTGTACGAGCAGTACTTC. Its protein is CASSELGRLYEQYF.

The chain has TRBV20-1 and TRBJ2-5; D uncertain. The CDR3 length is 11 residues. Trimming removed 4 bases from V and 4 bases from J, with 7 bases in between. Looked up from germline, CDR1 is DFQATT and CDR2 is SNEGSKA (reference sequence). The CDR3 coding sequence is TGCAGTGCTATTAACGGAGAGACCCAGTACTTC. This codes for CSAINGETQYF.

This clonotype has more than one count but fewer than ten. The V gene is TRBV12-3 or TRBV12-4, the J gene TRBJ2-2, with a tentative D call TRBD2 (6 bases). The CDR3 covers 15 residues. V shed 3 bases and J shed 4 bases, with 12 bases lying between them. CDR3 in DNA: TGTGCCAGCAGTTTCCACGGGAGAGGCACCGGGGAGCTGTTTTTT. Translating it yields CASSFHGRGTGELFF.

The chain links TRBV12-3 or TRBV12-4 to TRBJ2-1; the D gene is possibly TRBD2 (5 bases). V was shortened by 6 bases and J by 12 bases, with 12 bases between the two germline ends. CDR3 size: 11 residues. Here the CDR3 DNA reads TGTGCCAGCAGCCCCCTAGCTCGGCAGTTCTTC. It is translated as CASSPLARQFF.

This clonotype was seen a handful of times. The chain joins TRBV20-1 to TRBJ2-2, with D perhaps TRBD2 (6 bases). The length of the CDR3 is 12 residues. Germline CDR1 DFQATT, CDR2 SNEGSKA (reference sequence). Trimming stripped 3 bases from V and 9 bases from J, with 11 bases between. The CDR3 DNA follows: TGCAGTGCTAGCAGGACTAACCGGGAGCTGTTTTTT. This encodes CSASRTNRELFF.

Ten or more counts support this clonotype. The rearrangement joins TRBV29-1 to TRBJ1-2, with a tentative D call TRBD1 (5 bases). The CDR3 length is 13 residues. From germline, CDR1 is SQVTM and CDR2 ANQGSEA. Trimming stripped 3 bases from V and 5 bases from J, with 13 bases between. In nucleotides, the CDR3 is TGCAGCGTTGAGGAGGGGCCGAGATATGGCTACACCTTC. This encodes CSVEEGPRYGYTF.

The rearrangement links TRBV20-1 to TRBJ2-1, with D perhaps matching TRBD2 (6 bases). Trimming cost V 5 bases and J 6 bases, with 14 bases left between them. Germline CDR1 reads DFQATT; CDR2 reads SNEGSKA (reference sequence). CDR3 length: 13 amino acids. The CDR3 bases are TGCAGTGCTCAGAGGGGACTTATCAATGAGCAGTTCTTC. Amino acids: CSAQRGLINEQFF.